This T cell receptor beta chain is from a study of cytomegalovirus exposure and HLA in healthy donors. Whole-study results and caveats: The investigators catalogued 160 or so TCR beta chains as cytomegalovirus-associated.

As regards this clone: Its antigen is unknown.

The PCR was carried out with 60 Vbeta primers and 13 Jbeta primers. The protocol was immunoSEQ multiplex PCR, while the TCRdb copy is restricted to in-frame clones and leaves out a portion. The sample holds around 99,000 clones, roughly 70% seen once. Sequenced material: PBMCs. The TCR comes from a man in his forties in good health and CMV-seronegative.

The CDR3: CASSLDVGTEYGYTF. CDR3 nucleotide sequence: TGTGCCAGCAGCTTAGATGTCGGCACGGAGTATGGCTACACCTTC. The chain employs TRBV7-9 and TRBJ1-2; D is unresolved. The CDR3 consists of 15 residues. Trimming stripped 1 base from V and 5 bases from J, with 14 bases between. Germline V CDR1 and CDR2: SEHNR, FQNEAQ (reference sequence). The full variable domain, its missing parts supplied by reference TRBV7-9 and TRBJ1-2, is DTGVSQNPRHKITKRGQNVTFRCDPISEHNRLYWYRQTLGQGPEFLTYFQNEAQLEKSRLLSDRFSAERPKGSFSTLEIQRTEQGDSAMYLCASSLDVGTEYGYTFGSGTRLTVV.